The clone carrying this TCR beta chain was picked up a small number of times. CDR3 length: 14 residues. Unmatched junction bases numbered 4, after V lost 5 bases and J lost 1 base. Germline assignment: CDR1 SGHAT and CDR2 FQNNGV. The data derive from a study of human T cells and chemical hapten exposure. Time point noted: patch test 2, 6 weeks after DPC sensitization. The treatment denotes: therapeutic diphenylcyclopropenone sensitization with weekly scalp DPC. MiXCR was run by TCRdb on the RACE reads, yielding one entry per CDR3 protein. This repertoire shows around 130,000 distinct CDR3 sequences, 12% found once; its top ten account for around 1.4%.

J is TRBJ2-5 and V is TRBV11-2; 7 positions agree with TRBD2. The sequenced sample was whole blood, obtained in connection with sensitization to the hapten diphenylcyclopropenone (DPC). This clonotype was obtained from a woman between 50 and 59 years old with alopecia areata. Some clones in this sample may be carry-over from other donors' samples. Written as DNA, the CDR3 is TGTGCCAGCAGCCCAAGCGGGGTCCAAGAGACCCAGTACTTC. This translates into CASSPSGVQETQYF.